A selection of T cell receptor beta chains follows, all from one sample in a study of cytomegalovirus exposure and HLA in healthy donors. Libraries were prepared by immunoSEQ multiplex PCR; TCRdb keeps only in-frame clonotypes and omits some of them. The sample contains approximately 140,000 clones, about two thirds of which appear only once. Material for sequencing was PBMCs. These receptors originate from a woman aged 55-69 years in good health and CMV-seropositive. Both conserved end residues are part of each CDR3. D genes are given only for firm matches. Clone size is not always given. Where it is, it says once, few, many or a class for expanded clones.

clone_size: .
d_call: .
v_call: TRBV20-1
j_call: TRBJ2-2
cdr3_aa: CSASGVAELFF
cdr3_nt: TGCAGTGCTAGTGGAGTGGCGGAGCTGTTTTTT

clone_size: .
d_call: .
v_call: TRBV10-3
j_call: TRBJ1-1
cdr3_aa: CAISSEKNTEAFF
cdr3_nt: TGTGCCATCAGCAGCGAGAAGAACACTGAAGCTTTCTTT

clone_size: .
d_call: .
v_call: TRBV6-1
j_call: TRBJ2-3
cdr3_aa: CASTPLFEGAGTQYF
cdr3_nt: TGTGCCAGCACCCCTCTGTTCGAGGGCGCAGGTACGCAGTATTTT

clone_size: .
d_call: .
v_call: TRBV25-1
j_call: TRBJ1-4
cdr3_aa: CASSDDRRNEKLFF
cdr3_nt: TGTGCCAGCAGTGACGACAGACGAAATGAAAAACTGTTTTTT

clone_size: .
d_call: .
v_call: TRBV5-1
j_call: TRBJ1-1
cdr3_aa: CASSLDPGRGNTEAFF
cdr3_nt: TGCGCCAGCAGCTTGGATCCTGGCAGGGGGAACACTGAAGCTTTCTTT

clone_size: .
d_call: .
v_call: TRBV6-4
j_call: TRBJ2-1
cdr3_aa: CASSDRDIRSYNEQFF
cdr3_nt: TGTGCCAGCAGTGACCGGGACATCCGATCCTACAATGAGCAGTTCTTC

clone_size: .
d_call: .
v_call: TRBV4-2
j_call: TRBJ2-6
cdr3_aa: CASSQESPGSTGANVLTF
cdr3_nt: TGTGCCAGCAGCCAAGAATCTCCAGGGTCTACTGGGGCCAACGTCCTGACTTTC

clone_size: .
d_call: .
v_call: TRBV7-8
j_call: TRBJ2-1
cdr3_aa: CASRPAGFYNEQFF
cdr3_nt: TGTGCCAGTCGGCCTGCGGGATTCTACAATGAGCAGTTCTTC

clone_size: .
d_call: TRBD1
v_call: TRBV7-9
j_call: TRBJ1-4
cdr3_aa: CASSSRQGLKLFF
cdr3_nt: TGTGCCAGCAGCTCCCGACAGGGTTTAAAACTGTTTTTT

clone_size: .
d_call: TRBD2
v_call: TRBV5-5
j_call: TRBJ2-5
cdr3_aa: CASSELAGGGETQYF
cdr3_nt: TGTGCCAGCAGCGAATTAGCGGGGGGAGGAGAGACCCAGTACTTC

clone_size: .
d_call: .
v_call: TRBV18
j_call: TRBJ1-1
cdr3_aa: CASSPPNSFMNTEAFF
cdr3_nt: TGTGCCAGCTCACCACCGAACAGCTTCATGAACACTGAAGCTTTCTTT

clone_size: .
d_call: .
v_call: TRBV4-1
j_call: TRBJ1-5
cdr3_aa: CASSQVAGQPQHF
cdr3_nt: TGCGCCAGCAGCCAAGTCGCTGGCCAGCCCCAGCATTTT

clone_size: once
d_call: .
v_call: TRBV7-9
j_call: TRBJ2-7
cdr3_aa: CASSLKAGAVSYEQYF
cdr3_nt: TGTGCCAGCAGCTTAAAGGCGGGGGCCGTCTCCTACGAGCAGTACTTC

clone_size: once
d_call: .
v_call: TRBV5-1
j_call: TRBJ2-7
cdr3_aa: CASSFGSFSYEQYF
cdr3_nt: TGCGCCAGCAGCTTTGGGAGCTTCTCCTACGAGCAGTACTTC

clone_size: .
d_call: .
v_call: TRBV5-1
j_call: TRBJ1-2
cdr3_aa: CASSLAGGGSGGYTF
cdr3_nt: TGCGCCAGCAGCTTGGCCGGCGGGGGGTCGGGTGGCTACACCTTC

clone_size: few
d_call: .
v_call: TRBV15
j_call: TRBJ2-1
cdr3_aa: CATSRRGGGLNEQFF
cdr3_nt: TGTGCCACCAGCAGAAGAGGGGGGGGGTTGAATGAGCAGTTCTTC

clone_size: few
d_call: TRBD1
v_call: TRBV7-8
j_call: TRBJ1-1
cdr3_aa: CASSLTGGTEAFF
cdr3_nt: TGTGCCAGCAGCTTAACAGGGGGCACTGAAGCTTTCTTT

clone_size: few
d_call: .
v_call: TRBV6-1
j_call: TRBJ1-2
cdr3_aa: CASRPGRYLNYGYTF
cdr3_nt: TGTGCCAGCAGGCCGGGTCGCTACTTAAACTATGGCTACACCTTC

clone_size: .
d_call: TRBD1
v_call: TRBV6-6
j_call: TRBJ1-2
cdr3_aa: CASSRDRYYGYTF
cdr3_nt: TGTGCCAGCAGTAGGGACAGATACTATGGCTACACCTTC

clone_size: .
d_call: .
v_call: TRBV11-2
j_call: TRBJ2-2
cdr3_aa: CATHQGNTGELFF
cdr3_nt: TGTGCCACACATCAGGGGAACACCGGGGAGCTGTTTTTT

clone_size: few
d_call: .
v_call: TRBV10-3
j_call: TRBJ1-5
cdr3_aa: CAIRDSLMSNQPQHF
cdr3_nt: TGTGCCATCAGGGACAGCCTAATGAGCAATCAGCCCCAGCATTTT

clone_size: .
d_call: .
v_call: TRBV2
j_call: TRBJ1-1
cdr3_aa: CASTLGGPMNTEAFF
cdr3_nt: TGTGCCAGCACCCTCGGAGGACCGATGAACACTGAAGCTTTCTTT

clone_size: .
d_call: .
v_call: TRBV6-1
j_call: TRBJ1-5
cdr3_aa: CASSPGQANSQPQHF
cdr3_nt: TGTGCCAGCAGTCCCGGTCAGGCTAACTCTCAGCCCCAGCATTTT

clone_size: few
d_call: .
v_call: TRBV2
j_call: TRBJ1-3
cdr3_aa: CASSEGDNHTIYF
cdr3_nt: TGTGCCAGCAGTGAAGGGGACAATCACACCATATATTTT

clone_size: .
d_call: .
v_call: TRBV6-1
j_call: TRBJ1-1
cdr3_aa: CASSEESRNTEAFF
cdr3_nt: TGTGCCAGCAGTGAAGAGTCCAGGAACACTGAAGCTTTCTTT

clone_size: .
d_call: .
v_call: TRBV7-9
j_call: TRBJ2-1
cdr3_aa: CASSSDSFHRDNEQFF
cdr3_nt: TGTGCCAGCAGCTCAGACAGCTTCCATCGAGACAATGAGCAGTTCTTC

clone_size: .
d_call: TRBD2
v_call: TRBV4-1
j_call: TRBJ2-7
cdr3_aa: CASSQADGGAYEQYF
cdr3_nt: TGCGCCAGCAGCCAAGCGGACGGGGGGGCCTACGAGCAGTACTTC

clone_size: .
d_call: .
v_call: TRBV2
j_call: TRBJ1-6
cdr3_aa: CASSDRGGNSPLHF
cdr3_nt: TGTGCCAGCAGTGACAGGGGAGGGAATTCACCCCTCCACTTT

clone_size: .
d_call: TRBD1
v_call: TRBV4-2
j_call: TRBJ1-2
cdr3_aa: CASSQDPGQGYGYTF
cdr3_nt: TGTGCCAGCAGCCAAGATCCCGGACAGGGCTATGGCTACACCTTC

clone_size: few
d_call: TRBD1
v_call: TRBV7-9
j_call: TRBJ1-1
cdr3_aa: CSSSPIDRGTEAFF
cdr3_nt: TGTTCCAGCAGCCCCATCGACAGGGGCACTGAAGCTTTCTTT

clone_size: .
d_call: TRBD2
v_call: TRBV4-2
j_call: TRBJ2-1
cdr3_aa: CASRLGGSDEQFF
cdr3_nt: TGTGCCAGCAGATTGGGGGGGAGCGATGAGCAGTTCTTC

clone_size: once
d_call: TRBD2
v_call: TRBV13
j_call: TRBJ2-7
cdr3_aa: CASSLVFSGGLSYEQYF
cdr3_nt: TGTGCCAGCAGCTTAGTGTTTAGCGGGGGCCTCTCCTACGAGCAGTACTTC

clone_size: few
d_call: .
v_call: TRBV2
j_call: TRBJ2-1
cdr3_aa: CASSERAAAEQFF
cdr3_nt: TGTGCCAGCAGTGAGAGGGCCGCTGCTGAGCAGTTCTTC

clone_size: .
d_call: .
v_call: TRBV7-8
j_call: TRBJ1-2
cdr3_aa: CASSLARGWGYGYTF
cdr3_nt: TGTGCCAGCAGCTTAGCCCGGGGGTGGGGCTATGGCTACACCTTC

clone_size: .
d_call: TRBD1
v_call: TRBV6-5
j_call: TRBJ2-7
cdr3_aa: CASSLGQGRTHEQYF
cdr3_nt: TGTGCCAGCAGTCTAGGACAGGGAAGGACTCACGAGCAGTACTTC

clone_size: .
d_call: TRBD1
v_call: TRBV9
j_call: TRBJ1-1
cdr3_aa: CASSPGTGDTEAFF
cdr3_nt: TGTGCCAGCAGCCCTGGGACAGGGGACACTGAAGCTTTCTTT

clone_size: .
d_call: TRBD1
v_call: TRBV27
j_call: TRBJ2-5
cdr3_aa: CASRRQGWVETQYF
cdr3_nt: TGTGCCAGCAGAAGACAGGGCTGGGTTGAGACCCAGTACTTC

clone_size: .
d_call: .
v_call: TRBV5-4
j_call: TRBJ2-7
cdr3_aa: CASSADGPYEQYF
cdr3_nt: TGTGCCAGCAGCGCGGATGGTCCCTACGAGCAGTACTTC

clone_size: .
d_call: .
v_call: TRBV6-1
j_call: TRBJ1-1
cdr3_aa: CASSELGGTEAFF
cdr3_nt: TGTGCCAGCAGTGAATTGGGGGGGACTGAAGCTTTCTTT

clone_size: few
d_call: TRBD2
v_call: TRBV7-9
j_call: TRBJ2-2
cdr3_aa: CASSSLAGGATGELFF
cdr3_nt: TGTGCCAGCAGCTCGCTAGCGGGGGGGGCGACCGGGGAGCTGTTTTTT

clone_size: .
d_call: TRBD1
v_call: TRBV7-6
j_call: TRBJ1-1
cdr3_aa: CASSFGTGRFKAFF
cdr3_nt: TGTGCCAGCAGCTTCGGGACAGGTAGATTCAAAGCTTTCTTT

clone_size: .
d_call: .
v_call: TRBV7-8
j_call: TRBJ2-7
cdr3_aa: CASSLALFQTSEDYEQYF
cdr3_nt: TGTGCCAGCAGCTTAGCGCTGTTCCAAACCTCCGAGGACTACGAGCAGTACTTC

clone_size: .
d_call: TRBD2
v_call: TRBV9
j_call: TRBJ2-1
cdr3_aa: CASSSSGGARLEQFF
cdr3_nt: TGTGCCAGCAGCTCTAGCGGGGGGGCCAGACTTGAGCAGTTCTTC

clone_size: .
d_call: TRBD1
v_call: TRBV18
j_call: TRBJ1-6
cdr3_aa: CASSRERQGEVYNSPLHF
cdr3_nt: TGTGCCAGCTCACGCGAGAGACAGGGGGAAGTCTATAATTCACCCCTCCACTTT

clone_size: .
d_call: TRBD1
v_call: TRBV7-9
j_call: TRBJ1-1
cdr3_aa: CASSVGTGDTEAFF
cdr3_nt: TGTGCCAGCAGCGTCGGGACAGGGGACACTGAAGCTTTCTTT

clone_size: .
d_call: TRBD2
v_call: TRBV7-3
j_call: TRBJ2-2
cdr3_aa: CASSASGGATGELFF
cdr3_nt: TGTGCCAGCAGCGCTAGCGGGGGGGCCACCGGGGAGCTGTTTTTT

clone_size: .
d_call: TRBD1
v_call: TRBV19
j_call: TRBJ1-2
cdr3_aa: CASSIQTGNYGYTF
cdr3_nt: TGTGCCAGTAGTATCCAGACAGGGAACTATGGCTACACCTTC

clone_size: once
d_call: TRBD1
v_call: TRBV5-4
j_call: TRBJ1-1
cdr3_aa: CASSPGQVNTEAFF
cdr3_nt: TGTGCCAGCAGCCCGGGACAGGTGAACACTGAAGCTTTCTTT

clone_size: .
d_call: TRBD2
v_call: TRBV7-2
j_call: TRBJ2-5
cdr3_aa: CASSLQTSGGGRETQYF
cdr3_nt: TGTGCCAGCAGCCTTCAGACTAGCGGGGGGGGAAGAGAGACCCAGTACTTC

clone_size: .
d_call: .
v_call: TRBV10-3
j_call: TRBJ1-5
cdr3_aa: CAISEENQPQHF
cdr3_nt: TGTGCCATCAGTGAGGAGAATCAGCCCCAGCATTTT

clone_size: .
d_call: .
v_call: TRBV13
j_call: TRBJ1-3
cdr3_aa: CASSLRPSSGNTIYF
cdr3_nt: TGTGCCAGCAGCTTACGTCCCTCCTCTGGAAACACCATATATTTT

clone_size: .
d_call: .
v_call: TRBV6-1
j_call: TRBJ2-7
cdr3_aa: CASSEQQHSYEQYF
cdr3_nt: TGTGCCAGCAGTGAACAACAGCATAGTTACGAGCAGTACTTC